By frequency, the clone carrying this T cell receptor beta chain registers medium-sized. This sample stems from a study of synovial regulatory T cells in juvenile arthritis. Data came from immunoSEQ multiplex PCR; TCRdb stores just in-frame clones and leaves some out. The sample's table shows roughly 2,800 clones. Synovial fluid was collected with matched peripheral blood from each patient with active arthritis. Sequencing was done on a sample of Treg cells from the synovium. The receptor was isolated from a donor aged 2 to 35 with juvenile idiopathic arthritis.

The CDR3 spells CASSQGTGEQYF. The chain couples TRBV4-1 to TRBJ2-7; checking the TCRdb D call of TRBD1 is not possible without DNA. CDR3 size: 12 residues. The nucleotide record is missing. CDR1 MGHRA and CDR2 YSYEKL come from the germline V gene.